The 30 T cell receptor beta chains reported below all come from one sample, sequenced in a study of PD-1 blockade in classical Hodgkin lymphoma. Time point given: cycle 4 day 1 (C4D1), after more than five weeks of nivolumab. Each of the patients experienced relapse following autologous stem cell transplantation, and their brentuximab vedotin exposure differed. Measured with immunoSEQ multiplex PCR; TCRdb has only the in-frame clones, and not every one. There are 25,000 to 30,000 clones in the sample; around 79% occur only once, and under 20% lies in the top ten. This specimen was peripheral blood mononuclear cells (PBMCs), taken before the fourth cycle of nivolumab. Source of these receptors: a human donor with classical Hodgkin lymphoma.

This clone was seen just once. The chain carries TRBV7-2 and TRBJ1-4; no clear D. The CDR3 has 13 residues. Germline V lookup: CDR1 SGHTA, CDR2 FQGNSA. Trimming took 5 bases from V and 3 from J, leaving 7 bases between them. CDR3 in DNA: TGTGCCAGCAGCCCCGGGCCTAATGAAAAACTGTTTTTT. This translates into CASSPGPNEKLFF. The complete variable domain, with remaining parts taken from reference TRBV7-2 and TRBJ1-4, reads GAGVSQSPSNKVTEKGKDVELRCDPISGHTALYWYRQSLGQGLEFLIYFQGNSAPDKSGLPSDRFSAERTGGSVSTLTIQRTQQEDSAVYLCASSPGPNEKLFFGSGTQLSVL.

The chain uses TRBV10-3 and TRBJ2-2; D unresolved. Germline V lookup: CDR1 ENHRY, CDR2 SYGVKD. The length of the CDR3 is 14 residues. V lost 6 bases and J 3 bases, leaving 11 bases between the germline ends. DNA for the CDR3: TGTGCCATCAGGAGAAGCCGCGACACCGGGGAGCTGTTTTTT. This sequence encodes CAIRRSRDTGELFF.

V gene TRBV14 combines with J gene TRBJ2-5; 8 bases fit TRBD1. The CDR3 spans 16 residues. The V segment lost 1 base and the J segment 5 bases; nucleotides outside the gene matches: 9. The V gene's germline CDR1 is SGHDN and CDR2 FVKESK. CDR3 region: CASSQVNRGYGETQYF. The CDR3 region has the DNA TGTGCCAGCAGCCAAGTTAACAGGGGGTATGGGGAGACCCAGTACTTC.

This rearrangement joins TRBV7-2 to TRBJ1-2; TRBD1 might be the D (6 bases). The CDR3 runs to 17 residues. Germline assignment: CDR1 SGHTA and CDR2 FQGNSA. V dropped 1 base and J dropped 0 bases, with 15 bases sitting between them. CDR3 nucleotide sequence: TGTGCCAGCAGCTTAGTGGGGGCGGAGGGAGCTAACTATGGCTACACCTTC. Its protein is CASSLVGAEGANYGYTF.

The chain couples TRBV9 to TRBJ2-5; D unclear. The germline V and J ends were trimmed by 0 bases and 6 bases, with 12 bases remaining between them. The germline V gene has CDR1 SGDLS and CDR2 YYNGEE. The CDR3 has 14 residues. DNA for the CDR3: TGTGCCAGCAGCGTAGATGAGGCAGGACAGACCCAGTACTTC. Its translation: CASSVDEAGQTQYF.

The chain employs TRBV20-1 and TRBJ2-5; D is unclear. The germline gives CDR1 DFQATT, CDR2 SNEGSKA (reference sequence). The CDR3 length is 10 residues. Trimming stripped 4 bases from V and 4 bases from J, with 4 bases between. The CDR3 DNA reads as TGCAGTGCTATCGGAGAGACCCAGTACTTC. Its protein is CSAIGETQYF.

The chain employs TRBV19 and TRBJ1-1; no clear D gene. This CDR3 has 13 residues. V dropped 3 bases and J dropped 7 bases, with 12 bases sitting between them. Germline loops: CDR1 LNHDA, CDR2 SQIVND (reference sequence). The CDR3 protein is CASSIRRPGEAFF. The CDR3 bases are TGTGCCAGTAGTATCCGACGTCCCGGTGAAGCTTTCTTT.

A single count supports this clone. The chain has TRBV19 and TRBJ1-2; D is unclear. V was clipped by 8 bases and J by 0 bases, with 16 bases between them. The germline V gene encodes CDR1 LNHDA and CDR2 SQIVND (reference sequence). The CDR3 extends over 15 amino acids. The CDR3 here is CASQATALPNYGYTF. The CDR3 DNA reads as TGTGCCAGTCAGGCCACTGCCCTACCTAACTATGGCTACACCTTC.

The V gene is TRBV6-5, the J gene TRBJ1-2; possibly TRBD1 for D (6 bases). V shed 0 bases and J shed 10 bases, with 12 bases lying between them. The length of the CDR3 is 13 residues. Germline V gene sequence: CDR1 MNHEY, CDR2 SVGAGI. The CDR3 coding sequence is TGTGCCAGCAGTTACTCGAGGGGGAGGTACTACACCTTC. Its translation is CASSYSRGRYYTF.

The chain links TRBV7-9 to TRBJ1-5; D is ambiguous. V shed 1 base and J shed 7 bases, with 8 bases lying between them. In germline, CDR1 is SEHNR, CDR2 FQNEAQ (reference sequence). The CDR3 totals 13 residues. The DNA for the CDR3 is TGTGCCAGCAGCTTAGGGAGTGACCAGCCCCAGCATTTT. Its protein product is CASSLGSDQPQHF.

The chain is built from TRBV4-3 and TRBJ2-2; 9 nucleotides agree with TRBD2. The CDR3 runs to 17 residues. Losses at the gene ends were 0 bases for V and 4 bases for J; bases not matched to a gene: 6. Germline V gene data show CDR1 as LGHNA and CDR2 as YSLEER. The CDR3 DNA reads TGCGCCAGCAGCCAAGATCAAGCTAGCGGGGTCACCGGGGAGCTGTTTTTT. Amino acids: CASSQDQASGVTGELFF.

This clone is medium-sized in the sample. V usage is TRBV9 and J usage is TRBJ2-7; 7 bases match TRBD1. The CDR3 runs to 14 residues. The germline gives CDR1 SGDLS, CDR2 YYNGEE. The V and J ends lost 6 bases and 2 bases, in that order; junction bases with no gene match: 8. This CDR3 reads CASNPGGRAYEQYF. Written as DNA, the CDR3 is TGTGCCAGCAACCCAGGGGGTAGGGCCTACGAGCAGTACTTC.

This chain links TRBV9 with TRBJ2-3; TRBD2 matches 9 bases. Looked up from germline, CDR1 is SGDLS and CDR2 is YYNGEE. The CDR3 is 15 residues long. V trimming: 7 bases; J trimming: 4 bases; junction bases outside the gene matches: 10. CDR3 residues: CASGSGRGGPDTQYF. The CDR3 region has the DNA TGTGCCAGCGGGTCTGGGCGGGGGGGCCCAGATACGCAGTATTTT.

This rearrangement joins TRBV7-2 to TRBJ2-6; D could derive from TRBD1 or TRBD2 (5 bases each). The germline V gene encodes CDR1 SGHTA and CDR2 FQGNSA. The CDR3 sequence is 16 residues long. Trimming removed 5 bases from V and 4 bases from J, with 15 bases in between. The chain's CDR3 is CASSRQGTPGANVLTF. CDR3 nucleotides: TGTGCCAGCAGCCGTCAAGGGACCCCCGGGGCCAACGTCCTGACTTTC.

This chain connects TRBV5-6 to TRBJ2-3, with D perhaps TRBD1 or TRBD2 (6 bases each). Between the trimmed V and J ends, which lost 6 bases and 1 base, there was a span of 18 bases. The length of the CDR3 is 16 residues. Germline loops: CDR1 SGHDT, CDR2 YYEEEE. The CDR3 DNA sequence: TGTGCCAGCACTCCGGAGGGGGGATGGGGCACAGATACGCAGTATTTT. Its translation is CASTPEGGWGTDTQYF.

V is TRBV30 and J is TRBJ1-6, with no clear D. Germline V gives CDR1 GTSNPN, CDR2 SVGIG (reference sequence). V was pared by 7 bases and J by 5 bases, with 12 bases between. The CDR3 covers 13 residues. CDR3 sequence: CASGPLHNSPLHF. Here the CDR3 DNA reads TGTGCCTCTGGACCGTTACATAATTCACCCCTCCACTTT.

V and J are TRBV6-5 and TRBJ2-7, with D hard to call. The germline V gene has CDR1 MNHEY and CDR2 SVGAGI. V dropped 0 bases and J dropped 2 bases, with 5 bases sitting between them. This CDR3 has 13 residues. CDR3 amino acids: CASSYSTTYEQYF. The CDR3 DNA is TGTGCCAGCAGTTACTCGACCACCTACGAGCAGTACTTC.

The CDR3 is CASSENLGAAETQYF. The DNA for the CDR3 is TGTGCCAGCAGTGAGAACCTCGGGGCGGCAGAGACCCAGTACTTC. The chain links TRBV2 to TRBJ2-5; D could derive from TRBD1 or TRBD2 (5 bases each). Germline V gene lookup returns CDR1 SNHLY and CDR2 FYNNEI. The CDR3 is 15 residues long. The V gene lost 3 bases and the J gene lost 4 bases, with 15 bases spanning the gap.

This chain joins TRBV7-9 and TRBJ2-4, with TRBD2 matching over 8 bases. CDR3 length: 16 amino acids. Germline V CDR1 and CDR2: SEHNR, FQNEAQ (reference sequence). The V gene end was trimmed by 7 bases and the J gene end by 0 bases; junction bases not matched to a gene: 8. CDR3 in amino acids: CASNGGGKLAKNIQYF. The CDR3 DNA reads TGTGCCAGCAATGGCGGGGGGAAACTAGCCAAAAACATTCAGTACTTC. Drawing the rest from reference TRBV7-9 and TRBJ2-4, the complete variable domain is DTGVSQNPRHKITKRGQNVTFRCDPISEHNRLYWYRQTLGQGPEFLTYFQNEAQLEKSRLLSDRFSAERPKGSFSTLEIQRTEQGDSAMYLCASNGGGKLAKNIQYFGAGTRLSVL.

The gene calls are TRBV19 and TRBJ1-3; a possible D gene is TRBD1 (5 bases). The CDR3 covers 15 residues. CDR1 LNHDA and CDR2 SQIVND come from the germline V gene (reference sequence). V was cut by 9 bases and J by 4 bases, with 19 bases left in between. CDR3 sequence reads: CASAPGTDKGNTIYF. CDR3 sequence (DNA): TGTGCCAGCGCCCCCGGGACCGACAAAGGAAACACCATATATTTT.

The V gene is TRBV30, the J gene TRBJ2-1; D is unclear. V was clipped by 0 bases and J by 8 bases, with 5 bases between them. CDR1 and CDR2 (germline): GTSNPN, SVGIG (reference sequence). The CDR3 has 11 amino acids. This CDR3 reads CAWSVFDEQFF. As DNA, the CDR3 is TGTGCCTGGAGTGTATTCGATGAGCAGTTCTTC.

This chain uses TRBV6-6 with TRBJ1-1; no definite D call. V was trimmed by 5 bases and J by 4 bases, leaving 11 bases between them. The CDR3 consists of 13 residues. CDR1 and CDR2 from the germline V gene are MNHNY and SVGAGI (reference sequence). The CDR3 DNA is TGTGCCAGCAGTCCCTATACGGTCACTGAAGCTTTCTTT. This translates into CASSPYTVTEAFF.

The rearrangement joins TRBV6-6 to TRBJ1-1; D is undetermined. Germline loops: CDR1 MNHNY, CDR2 SVGAGI (reference sequence). The CDR3 contains 11 residues. Trimming removed 5 bases at V and 8 bases at J, with 9 bases between. CDR3 protein: CASSRGSEAFF. CDR3 nucleotides: TGTGCCAGCAGTCGCGGGTCGGAAGCTTTCTTT.

This chain connects TRBV6-6 to TRBJ2-1; D could derive from TRBD1 or TRBD2 (5 bases each). The CDR3 has 14 residues. The ends were cut back, 7 bases at V and 6 bases at J, with 16 bases in the middle. From germline, CDR1 is MNHNY and CDR2 SVGAGI (reference sequence). CDR3 in DNA: TGTGCCAGCACCTGGGGACCTACACCCAATGAGCAGTTCTTC. It specifies CASTWGPTPNEQFF.

Here the CDR3 reads CASSFQSVEAFF. The CDR3 DNA reads as TGTGCCAGCAGCTTTCAGTCTGTTGAAGCTTTCTTT. The chain has TRBV5-4 and TRBJ1-1; D not resolved. In germline, CDR1 is SGHNT, CDR2 YYREEE (reference sequence). Trimming removed 2 bases from V and 7 bases from J, with 9 bases in between. There are 12 residues in the CDR3.

This clone occurred a few times. The rearrangement links TRBV5-5 to TRBJ1-3, with D maybe TRBD1 (6 bases). Trimming took 5 bases from V and 4 from J, leaving 16 bases between them. The germline CDR1 and CDR2 sequences are SGHKS and YYEKEE (reference sequence). The CDR3 runs 15 residues. CDR3 sequence (DNA): TGTGCCAGCAGTTCAACAGGGTCCCAAGGAAACACCATATATTTT. This encodes CASSSTGSQGNTIYF.

The chain is built from TRBV5-1 and TRBJ1-1; 7 nucleotides line up with TRBD1. The CDR3 consists of 15 residues. CDR1 is SGHRS, CDR2 YFSETQ, per germline. Trimming at V came to 0 bases and at J to 6 bases, leaving 8 bases not matched to a gene. CDR3 residues: CASSLEGRGEAEAFF. CDR3 coding DNA: TGCGCCAGCAGCTTGGAAGGCAGGGGGGAAGCTGAAGCTTTCTTT.

The chain uses TRBV27 and TRBJ2-2, with a tentative D call TRBD1 (7 bases). This CDR3 spans 14 amino acids. Trimming left V 7 bases short and J 6 bases short, with 15 bases between. The V gene's germline CDR1 is MNHEY and CDR2 SMNVEV (reference sequence). The CDR3 reads CASTWRGQSGELFF. The CDR3 nucleotides read TGTGCCAGCACTTGGAGGGGGCAGTCCGGGGAGCTGTTTTTT.

The table lists this clone with a count of one. The V and J genes are TRBV11-1 and TRBJ2-3; D remains ambiguous. The germline gives CDR1 SGHAT, CDR2 FQDESV (reference sequence). CDR3 length equals 15 residues. The V end lost 2 bases, the J end lost 5 bases, and 14 bases lay between the germline ends. CDR3 residues: CASSLYRSDEDTQYF. For the CDR3, the DNA is TGTGCCAGCAGCTTATATCGGAGCGATGAAGATACGCAGTATTTT.

The rearrangement uses TRBV7-9 and TRBJ1-1; D call uncertain. CDR1 is SEHNR and CDR2 is FQNEAQ in the germline V gene (reference sequence). The CDR3 spans 16 residues. Trimming left V 1 base short and J 0 bases short, with 12 bases between. The CDR3 nucleotides are TGTGCCAGCAGCTTAGGGAGAATACGAGTGAACACTGAAGCTTTCTTT. Its translation is CASSLGRIRVNTEAFF.